The 13 T cell receptor beta chains reported below all come from one sample, sequenced in a study of cytomegalovirus exposure and HLA in healthy donors. A multiplex PCR was run with 60 Vbeta primers and 13 Jbeta primers. Clones were sequenced by immunoSEQ multiplex PCR, and TCRdb holds only the in-frame ones, with some missing. The profile covers about 120,000 clones, with roughly three fifths appearing a single time and approximately 11% taken by the ten largest. What was sequenced was PBMCs. Every receptor here comes from a man aged 35 to 55 in good health and CMV-seropositive.

The CDR3 is CASSLYGSGYNTEAFF. Here the CDR3 DNA reads TGTGCCAGCAGCTTGTACGGCTCAGGCTATAACACTGAAGCTTTCTTT. The rearrangement uses TRBV5-4 and TRBJ1-1, with D uncertain. The CDR3 extends over 16 amino acids. The germline gives CDR1 SGHNT, CDR2 YYREEE (reference sequence). Trimming removed 1 base from V and 2 bases from J, with 15 bases in between. Drawing the rest from reference TRBV5-4 and TRBJ1-1, the complete variable domain is ETGVTQSPTHLIKTRGQQVTLRCSSQSGHNTVSWYQQALGQGPQFIFQYYREEENGRGNFPPRFSGLQFPNYSSELNVNALELDDSALYLCASSLYGSGYNTEAFFGQGTRLTVV.

The chain uses TRBV11-2 and TRBJ2-5, with TRBD2 matching over 7 bases. The J call may be incorrect, as the DNA end agrees better with TRBJ2-7. This CDR3 is 17 amino acids long. CDR1 is SGHAT and CDR2 is FQNNGV in the germline V gene. The CDR3 bases are TGTGCCAGCAGCTTAGTCCTCATGCGGGAGCTGGGCTACGAGCAGTACTTC. It codes for CASSLVLMRELGYEQYF.

The CDR3, as DNA: TGTGCCAGCAGCTTACCCCTAGCGGTACAAGAGACCCAGTACTTC. Its protein is CASSLPLAVQETQYF. V usage is TRBV5-6 and J usage is TRBJ2-5, with 7 bases identical to TRBD2. Germline values: CDR1 SGHDT, CDR2 YYEEEE. This CDR3 spans 15 amino acids. The V gene end was trimmed by 2 bases and the J gene end by 2 bases; junction bases not matched to a gene: 6.

The chain recombines TRBV6-1 with TRBJ1-5; 9 bases are shared with TRBD1. After removal of 2 bases from V and 4 bases from J, the junction contained 3 bases not matched to a gene. This CDR3 spans 15 amino acids. The germline CDR1 and CDR2 sequences are MNHNS and SASEGT. The CDR3 here is CASSEIGTGNQPQHF. CDR3 sequence (DNA): TGTGCCAGCAGTGAAATCGGGACAGGGAATCAGCCCCAGCATTTT.

V is TRBV4-1 and J is TRBJ2-7; 10 positions match TRBD1. The germline V gene encodes CDR1 MGHRA and CDR2 YSYEKL. The CDR3 contains 14 residues. The V gene end was trimmed by 4 bases and the J gene end by 4 bases; junction bases not matched to a gene: 4. The CDR3 DNA follows: TGCGCCAGCAGCCTAGGGACAGGGGAGTACGAGCAGTACTTC. Translating gives CASSLGTGEYEQYF.

The V call is TRBV7-9, the J call TRBJ2-7, with 7 bases fitting TRBD1. CDR3 size: 14 residues. Per the germline V gene, CDR1 is SEHNR and CDR2 is FQNEAQ (reference sequence). The V segment lost 5 bases and the J segment 3 bases; nucleotides outside the gene matches: 7. The CDR3 sequence: CASSLGQGDYEQYF. CDR3 nucleotide sequence: TGTGCCAGCAGCCTCGGCCAGGGGGACTACGAGCAGTACTTC.

To note about this clone: At one end, the junction sequence differs from germline, possibly due to a read error. The chain combines TRBV7-3 with TRBJ2-1; 9 bases map to TRBD1. Per germline, CDR1 SGHTA and CDR2 FQGTGA. This CDR3 has 16 residues. Written as DNA, the CDR3 is TGTGCCAGCAGCATAACGGGGACAGGGTCCTACAATGAGCAGTTCTTC. Its protein is CASSITGTGSYNEQFF.

The CDR3 bases are TGTGCCAGCAGTTACTCAAGAGCACGGTACAATTCACCCCTCCACTTT. Protein: CASSYSRARYNSPLHF. This chain connects TRBV6-6 to TRBJ1-6; D remains unclear. Germline V gene sequence: CDR1 MNHNY, CDR2 SVGAGI (reference sequence). This CDR3 region has 16 residues. Trimming pared 0 bases from V and 7 bases from J, leaving 13 bases between.

This clone showed up just a few times. This chain links TRBV12-5 with TRBJ1-4; TRBD1 matches at 8 bases. After removal of 5 bases from V and 6 bases from J, the junction contained 5 bases not matched to a gene. The CDR3 is 14 amino acids. The V gene's germline CDR1 is LGHNT and CDR2 FRNRAP. CDR3 DNA sequence: TGTGCTAGTGGTCCTCCCAGGGGGCATGAAAAACTGTTTTTT. As protein: CASGPPRGHEKLFF.

This chain uses TRBV11-3 with TRBJ2-1, with 13 bases matching TRBD2. With 1 base clipped from V and 4 bases from J, the junction kept 4 bases outside the gene matches. In germline, CDR1 is SGHNT, CDR2 YENEEA. The CDR3 spans 17 residues. This chain's CDR3 is CASSLARTSGSYNEQFF. The CDR3 coding sequence is TGTGCCAGCAGCTTAGCCAGGACTAGCGGGAGTTACAATGAGCAGTTCTTC. Supplemented by reference TRBV11-3 and TRBJ2-1, the full variable domain reads EAGVVQSPRYKIIEKKQPVAFWCNPISGHNTLYWYLQNLGQGPELLIRYENEEAVDDSQLPKDRFSAERLKGVDSTLKIQPAELGDSAVYLCASSLARTSGSYNEQFFGPGTRLTVL.

This clone turned up a few times. The chain has TRBV5-4 and TRBJ1-2; no clear D. Per germline, CDR1 SGHNT and CDR2 YYREEE (reference sequence). The CDR3 covers 15 residues. V lost 0 bases to trimming and J lost 6 bases, with 15 bases between them. The CDR3 coding sequence is TGTGCCAGCAGCTTGGCCCTGGAGGGTACCCATGGCTACACCTTC. Protein product: CASSLALEGTHGYTF.

This sequence joins TRBV10-3 and TRBJ1-2; no clear D gene. Germline V lookup: CDR1 ENHRY, CDR2 SYGVKD. The CDR3 spans 11 residues. Trimming took 6 bases from V and 8 from J, leaving 10 bases between them. CDR3 protein: CAIRSGNGYTF. The DNA for the CDR3 is TGTGCCATCAGGTCGGGGAACGGCTACACCTTC.

A few counts support this clone. V is TRBV19 and J is TRBJ1-4, with 7 bases aligning to TRBD1. Trimming removed 4 bases from V and 7 bases from J; junction bases left unmatched: 3. Germline values: CDR1 LNHDA, CDR2 SQIVND (reference sequence). The CDR3 runs to 13 residues. The CDR3 nucleotides read TGTGCCAGTAGTACGACAGGGAGTGAAAAACTGTTTTTT. Its translation is CASSTTGSEKLFF.